This TCR beta chain stems from a study of control samples from healthy donors and cancer patients. Generated by immunoSEQ multiplex PCR, the TCRdb table keeps only in-frame clones and is missing some. The table has about 140,000 clones, about 90% seen once; the top ten hold roughly 3.2%. The length of the CDR3 is 15 residues. Unmatched junction bases numbered 8, after V lost 5 bases and J lost 5 bases. Germline loops: CDR1 SGHTA, CDR2 FQGNSA. In this sample, this clone turned up a few times. Sequencing input: blood. The V call is TRBV7-2, the J call TRBJ2-3; 9 bases line up with TRBD1. The source is a man younger than 45 in good health. The CDR3 here is CASSPGQGAIDTQYF. For the CDR3, the DNA is TGTGCCAGCAGCCCGGGACAGGGTGCCATAGATACGCAGTATTTT.